Below are 9 T cell receptor beta chains sequenced from a single sample in a study of T cell repertoires in cytomegalovirus infection. TCRdb re-derived calls from the reads in MiXCR, one entry per CDR3 protein. The top ten clones hold about 11% of a sample with around 310,000 distinct CDR3 sequences, about a sixth of them seen once. Sequenced material: PBMCs. These receptors came from a human donor in good health (CMV status not recorded). Some clones in this sample may be carry-over from other donors' samples.

Many counts were recorded for this clonotype. The chain recombines TRBV7-2 with TRBJ2-7; D is unresolved. This CDR3 is built from 9 residues. V shed 4 bases and J shed 12 bases, with 7 bases lying between them. Germline loops: CDR1 SGHTA, CDR2 FQGNSA. CDR3 DNA: TGTGCCAGCAGCTCCCAATCGTACTTC. This sequence encodes CASSSQSYF.

J is TRBJ2-3 and V is TRBV20-1; tentative D call: TRBD2 (7 bases). Germline CDR1 is DFQATT and CDR2 is SNEGSKA (reference sequence). Trimming removed 0 bases from V and 6 bases from J, with 13 bases in between. The CDR3 spans 14 residues. For the CDR3, the DNA is TGCAGTGCTAGAGATTGGAGGGGGGGCGATACGCAGTATTTT. It yields the protein CSARDWRGGDTQYF.

The rearrangement joins TRBV12-3 or TRBV12-4 to TRBJ1-1; D is unresolved. V lost 1 base to trimming and J lost 0 bases, with 12 bases between them. CDR3 size: 16 residues. The CDR3 sequence is CASSLGATTMNTEAFF. DNA for the CDR3: TGTGCCAGCAGTTTAGGCGCCACAACCATGAACACTGAAGCTTTCTTT.

This clonotype has ten or more counts. The chain is built from TRBV12-3 or TRBV12-4 and TRBJ2-7; no definite D call. V lost 5 bases to trimming and J lost 0 bases, with 14 bases between them. This CDR3 is built from 15 residues. The chain's CDR3 is CASSPPVSSSYEQYF. The CDR3 nucleotides are TGTGCCAGCAGTCCTCCGGTCTCTAGCTCCTACGAGCAGTACTTC.

This clonotype was seen ten or more times. The chain links TRBV7-2 to TRBJ2-2; 10 bases map to TRBD1. V lost 5 bases to trimming and J lost 3 bases; unmatched junction nucleotides: 6. Germline loops: CDR1 SGHTA, CDR2 FQGNSA. This CDR3 is built from 16 residues. The CDR3 sequence is CASSRWTGGDTGELFF. Here the CDR3 DNA reads TGTGCCAGCAGCCGTTGGACAGGGGGAGACACCGGGGAGCTGTTTTTT.

In its sample, this clonotype was seen a few times. The rearrangement joins TRBV11-2 to TRBJ2-5; either TRBD1 or TRBD2 may supply D (5 bases each). The V end lost 5 bases, the J end lost 5 bases, and 15 bases lay between the germline ends. CDR3 length: 14 residues. CDR1 SGHAT and CDR2 FQNNGV come from the germline V gene. The CDR3 DNA sequence: TGTGCCAGCAGCCCGACGTGGGACCGGGAGACCCAGTACTTC. Residues: CASSPTWDRETQYF.

This clonotype was counted at least ten times. This chain joins TRBV7-9 and TRBJ2-1; weak D call: TRBD1 (6 bases). Germline V lookup: CDR1 SEHNR, CDR2 FQNEAQ (reference sequence). The ends were cut back, 5 bases at V and 0 bases at J, with 11 bases in the middle. The CDR3 sequence is 15 residues long. Here the CDR3 DNA reads TGTGCCAGCAGCAGAGTAGGGGGCTCCTACAATGAGCAGTTCTTC. Translated: CASSRVGGSYNEQFF.

This clonotype was picked up many times. The chain employs TRBV7-6 and TRBJ2-1; D unresolved. The CDR3 loop spans 17 amino acids. The V end was cut by 1 base, the J end by 1 base, with 14 bases between. Germline V gene sequence: CDR1 SGHVS, CDR2 FNYEAQ. CDR3 protein: CASSLGTARGSYNEQFF. In DNA form, the CDR3 reads TGTGCCAGCAGCTTAGGAACGGCCAGAGGATCCTACAATGAGCAGTTCTTC.

The chain joins TRBV12-3 or TRBV12-4 to TRBJ1-5; possible D gene TRBD1, 5 bases. The CDR3 runs 17 residues. V was shortened by 5 bases and J by 0 bases, with 17 bases between the two germline ends. DNA of the CDR3: TGTGCCAGCAGTCTTAGGGTCTCGGGGGATAGCAATCAGCCCCAGCATTTT. Its protein product is CASSLRVSGDSNQPQHF.